This T cell receptor (beta chain) came from a study of T cell repertoires in cytomegalovirus infection. CDR1 is MNHGY, CDR2 SAAAGT, per germline. Trimming cost V 6 bases and J 6 bases; bases outside gene matches: 14. The CDR3 is 18 amino acids. On this clonotype: Its antigen remains unknown.

TCRdb redid the calling of the reads with MiXCR, one entry per CDR3 protein. The table lists 90,000 to 120,000 distinct CDR3 sequences, roughly 39% of them singletons. This specimen was CD8+ T cells from cultured PBMCs, taken from culture after CMV antigen stimulation. This chain uses TRBV6-8 with TRBJ2-1, with 13 bases matching TRBD2. This clonotype was sampled from a human donor in good health (CMV status not recorded). Some clones in this sample may be carry-over from other donors' samples. The CDR3 DNA is TGTGCCAGCAGCTCCCAAGATCTACTAGCGGGGGGGCCCAATGAGCAGTTCTTC. Protein: CASSSQDLLAGGPNEQFF.